This T cell receptor (beta chain) was identified during a study of shared clonotypes between healthy human individuals. Whole-study results and caveats: Clonotype sharing among the donors was expected to vary with sequencing depth. Blood alone was sampled, and tissue repertoires likely differ. Richness estimates generally favored naive over memory subsets.

Positively selected for CCR7, the CD45RO-negative cells used as naive CD8 cells excluded terminally differentiated effector memory CD45RA+ cells. All the donors were Caucasian adults who lived in Nashville, Tennessee. This clone was counted once. Its antigen is as yet unknown. CDR1 is SQVTM and CDR2 is ANQGSEA in the germline V gene. The CDR3 totals 17 residues. Trimming took 1 base from V and 3 from J; bases not matched to a gene: 12. Produced via immunoSEQ multiplex PCR; TCRdb's table is partial and in-frame only. The data show about 680,000 clones, 92% seen once. This receptor was obtained from a man aged 25-45 years in good health. The rearrangement links TRBV29-1 to TRBJ2-1; TRBD2 matches 7 bases. Sequencing was carried out using naive CD8+ T cells sorted from blood. The CDR3 sequence is CSVEGGKGLAVYNEQFF. The CDR3 DNA reads as TGCAGCGTTGAAGGCGGAAAAGGGCTAGCGGTCTACAATGAGCAGTTCTTC.